Presented here are 23 T cell receptor beta chains from one specimen sequenced in a study of patients and donors after allogeneic stem cell transplantation. TCRdb re-derived calls from the RT-PCR reads in MiXCR, one entry per CDR3 protein. Of about 960,000 distinct CDR3 sequences detected, approximately 19% appear once; the ten largest clones hold roughly 6.4%. The specimen sequenced was blood, either unsorted or a sorted T cell fraction (not recorded which). Receptors were obtained from a human donor who was either an allogeneic HSCT recipient or a stem cell or donor lymphocyte infusion donor (not recorded which). It is not recorded whose cells these are; they may come from a transplant donor.

This chain joins TRBV20-1 and TRBJ2-7; no definite D call. The germline gives CDR1 DFQATT, CDR2 SNEGSKA (reference sequence). The length of the CDR3 is 14 residues. V lost 1 base, J lost 3 bases, and 13 bases lay in between. CDR3 DNA sequence: TGCAGTGCTAGAGTTTGGACGCTATACTACGAGCAGTACTTC. Translating gives CSARVWTLYYEQYF.

The chain employs TRBV10-3 and TRBJ1-1, with a weak D call TRBD1 (5 bases). The CDR3 loop spans 13 amino acids. The germline V and J ends were trimmed by 3 bases and 3 bases, with 8 bases remaining between them. Germline-derived CDR1 and CDR2 are ENHRY and SYGVKD. The CDR3 region is CAISDQGDTEAFF. DNA of the CDR3: TGTGCCATCAGTGACCAGGGAGACACTGAAGCTTTCTTT.

The CDR3 bases are TGCAGTGCTCCACCTCGGGCCGGGGAGCTGTTTTTT. This encodes CSAPPRAGELFF. V is TRBV20-1 and J is TRBJ2-2, with no clear D. V lost 5 bases and J lost 6, with 10 bases in between. The CDR3 covers 12 residues. Looked up from germline, CDR1 is DFQATT and CDR2 is SNEGSKA (reference sequence).

This clonotype was picked up many times. V gene TRBV12-3 or TRBV12-4 combines with J gene TRBJ1-5; 8 bases agree with TRBD1. V lost 5 bases, J lost 4 bases, and 7 bases stayed unmatched. The CDR3 sequence is 15 residues long. The CDR3 DNA is TGTGCCAGCAGTCAGTCCCGGGACAGGAATCAGCCCCAGCATTTT. Translating gives CASSQSRDRNQPQHF.

In this sample, this clonotype turned up a few times. This sequence joins TRBV5-1 and TRBJ2-1, with TRBD1 matching 7 bases. Germline assignment: CDR1 SGHRS and CDR2 YFSETQ. The V and J ends lost 4 bases and 7 bases, in that order; junction bases with no gene match: 11. The CDR3 is made up of 15 amino acids. CDR3 protein: CASSRRLDRSNEQFF. CDR3 sequence (DNA): TGCGCCAGCAGCCGCCGATTGGACAGGTCAAATGAGCAGTTCTTC.

V and J are TRBV12-3 or TRBV12-4 and TRBJ1-2; 9 positions agree with TRBD1. V shed 6 bases and J 2 bases; nucleotides not matched to a gene: 4. CDR3 length equals 14 residues. The CDR3 nucleotides are TGTGCCAGCAGGAACAGGGGGCACAACTATGGCTACACCTTC. Its translation is CASRNRGHNYGYTF.

In its sample, this clonotype was seen a few times. The chain couples TRBV12-3 or TRBV12-4 to TRBJ2-2, with no clear D. V lost 6 bases and J 3 bases, leaving 14 bases between the germline ends. There are 15 residues in the CDR3. The CDR3 is CASSHNDPDTGELFF. CDR3 DNA sequence: TGTGCCAGCAGCCACAATGATCCCGACACCGGGGAGCTGTTTTTT.

CDR3 in DNA: TGCAGTGCTGGCCAGCGGGGGGGCCCGGTGACCCAGTACTTC. It specifies CSAGQRGGPVTQYF. The chain combines TRBV20-1 with TRBJ2-5, with 10 nucleotides matching TRBD2. V shed 5 bases and J 7 bases; nucleotides not matched to a gene: 10. There are 14 residues in the CDR3. CDR1 is DFQATT, CDR2 SNEGSKA, per germline (reference sequence).

This clonotype has at least ten counts. CDR3 DNA sequence: TGTGCCAGCAGTCCCCCGTCCTCCTGGAACACCGGGGAGCTGTTTTTT. This translates into CASSPPSSWNTGELFF. The J gene is TRBJ2-2, the V gene TRBV12-3 or TRBV12-4; D unclear. The CDR3 extends over 16 amino acids. V gave up 5 bases and J gave up 1 base, with 14 bases separating them.

The V and J genes are TRBV29-1 and TRBJ2-1, with D unresolved. The CDR3 extends over 12 amino acids. Deletions cut 0 bases from V and 6 bases from J, with 6 bases between. Looked up from germline, CDR1 is SQVTM and CDR2 is ANQGSEA. CDR3 sequence reads: CSVEEGGNEQFF. CDR3 bases: TGCAGCGTTGAAGAGGGTGGCAATGAGCAGTTCTTC.

There are a few counts of this clonotype. This chain connects TRBV14 to TRBJ2-1; tentatively, D is TRBD1 or TRBD2 (5 bases each). From germline, CDR1 is SGHDN and CDR2 FVKESK. CDR3 length equals 18 residues. V was shortened by 1 base and J by 7 bases, with 23 bases between the two germline ends. Here the CDR3 reads CASSQGRPGPQRANEQFF. The CDR3 nucleotides read TGTGCCAGCAGCCAAGGACGACCGGGACCCCAAAGGGCAAATGAGCAGTTCTTC. The whole variable domain, remainder taken from reference TRBV14 and TRBJ2-1, is EAGVTQFPSHSVIEKGQTVTLRCDPISGHDNLYWYRRVMGKEIKFLLHFVKESKQDESGMPNNRFLAERTGGTYSTLKVQPAELEDSGVYFCASSQGRPGPQRANEQFFGPGTRLTVL.

The rearrangement links TRBV3-1 to TRBJ2-3; tentative D call: TRBD2 (5 bases). The germline gives CDR1 LGHDT, CDR2 YNNKEL (reference sequence). CDR3 length: 11 residues. The V and J ends lost 3 bases and 8 bases respectively, with 6 bases between them. In DNA form, the CDR3 reads TGTGCCAGCAGCCATCGGGGTACGCAGTATTTT. The encoded protein is CASSHRGTQYF.

There are a few counts of this clonotype. The chain has TRBV15 and TRBJ2-5; 7 bases align to TRBD1. CDR3 length equals 17 residues. V was clipped by 6 bases and J by 2 bases; unmatched bases: 15. CDR1 is LNHNV, CDR2 YYDKDF, per germline (reference sequence). Written as DNA, the CDR3 is TGTGCCACCAGACTGGACAGGAGTCCTAGACGTCAAGAGACCCAGTACTTC. Protein product: CATRLDRSPRRQETQYF.

The V call is TRBV10-3, the J call TRBJ2-1, with 13 bases matching TRBD2. The CDR3 runs 15 residues. With V trimmed by 6 bases and J by 9 bases, 8 bases remained unmatched. Germline CDR1 is ENHRY and CDR2 is SYGVKD. The CDR3 is CAISRSTSGGVEQFF. The CDR3 coding sequence is TGTGCCATCAGCCGGAGTACTAGCGGGGGGGTTGAGCAGTTCTTC.

This clonotype was seen only a few times. V gene TRBV12-3 or TRBV12-4 combines with J gene TRBJ1-5; D might be TRBD1 (6 bases). The CDR3 extends over 16 amino acids. The V end lost 4 bases, the J end lost 6 bases, and 19 bases lay between the germline ends. The CDR3 here is CASSSRGGPMAQPQHF. CDR3 coding DNA: TGTGCCAGCAGTTCCCGGGGGGGGCCTATGGCTCAGCCCCAGCATTTT.

Many counts were recorded for this clonotype. This chain joins TRBV21-1 and TRBJ2-7. TRBV21-1 is tagged as a pseudogene. The CDR3 is made up of 13 amino acids. The CDR3 spells CASPGGSSYEQYF. The CDR3 bases are TGTGCCAGCCCTGGGGGGAGCTCCTACGAGCAGTACTTC.

This clonotype was seen just once. V usage is TRBV7-9 and J usage is TRBJ2-7; D perhaps matches TRBD2 (5 bases). Germline CDR1 reads SEHNR; CDR2 reads FQNEAQ (reference sequence). This CDR3 is 13 amino acids long. V was cut by 2 bases and J by 6 bases, with 11 bases left in between. The CDR3 spells CASSLSAGIEQYF. The CDR3 DNA reads as TGTGCCAGCAGCTTAAGCGCCGGGATCGAGCAGTACTTC.

CDR3 bases: TGTGCCACCAGCAGAGAGTGGGGCACAGATACGCAGTATTTT. Protein: CATSREWGTDTQYF. The chain uses TRBV15 and TRBJ2-3, with D uncertain. The ends were cut back, 0 bases at V and 1 base at J, with 5 bases in the middle. CDR3 length equals 14 residues. The germline CDR1 and CDR2 sequences are LNHNV and YYDKDF (reference sequence).

This clonotype was observed a few times. V and J are TRBV4-2 and TRBJ2-7, with D perhaps TRBD2 (6 bases). CDR1 LGHNA and CDR2 YNFKEQ come from the germline V gene. The length of the CDR3 is 15 residues. V was cut by 2 bases and J by 2 bases, with 13 bases left in between. DNA of the CDR3: TGTGCCAGCAGCCAACTGTGGAGGGGCGCCTACGAGCAGTACTTC. Residues: CASSQLWRGAYEQYF.

In this sample, this clonotype turned up a few times. This chain uses TRBV21-1 with TRBJ2-1; no DNA check was done on the table's D call, TRBD2. TRBV21-1 is a recognized pseudogene. This CDR3 spans 16 amino acids. Written as DNA, the CDR3 is TGTGCCAGCAGCAAAGCTAGCGGGAGAAGCAGTGATGAGCAGTTCTTC. It translates to CASSKASGRSSDEQFF.

This clonotype was counted between two and nine times. This rearrangement joins TRBV7-2 to TRBJ2-7, with TRBD2 identical over 7 bases. Germline values: CDR1 SGHTA, CDR2 FQGNSA. This CDR3 is built from 14 residues. V was clipped by 5 bases and J by 1 base; unmatched bases: 5. In DNA form, the CDR3 reads TGTGCCAGCAGCATAACCGGGGGGTCCTACGAGCAGTACTTC. It specifies CASSITGGSYEQYF.

This clonotype has more than one count but fewer than ten. V and J are TRBV5-1 and TRBJ1-6; D perhaps matches TRBD1 (6 bases). Germline V lookup: CDR1 SGHRS, CDR2 YFSETQ. This CDR3 has 15 amino acids. Trimming shortened V by 0 bases and J by 9 bases, and 13 bases separated the two germline ends. CDR3 DNA sequence: TGCGCCAGCAGCTTGGGAGGGGGTGATATTTCACCCCTCCACTTT. Its translation is CASSLGGGDISPLHF.

The chain has TRBV12-3 or TRBV12-4 and TRBJ2-3; 13 bases line up with TRBD2. The CDR3 is 15 amino acids. With 5 bases clipped from V and 7 bases from J, the junction kept 6 bases outside the gene matches. The CDR3 region has the DNA TGTGCCAGCAGTCGGGGACTAGCGGGGCCACATACGCAGTATTTT. Protein: CASSRGLAGPHTQYF.